The source of this T cell receptor (beta chain) is a study of response to subunit inactivated influenza vaccine. Comment on this clonotype: Its antigen is as yet unknown.

Each CDR3 protein is one row after TCRdb ran MiXCR on the RT-PCR reads. The sample records 800,000 or so distinct CDR3 sequences, approximately 22% being singletons. Trimming cost V 1 base and J 8 bases, with 14 bases left between them. Germline loops: CDR1 SGHVS, CDR2 FNYEAQ. This CDR3 comprises 15 residues. Whole-study results and caveats: Authors suggested that a seasonal influenza vaccination recruits few new T cells each time.

The input for sequencing was PBMCs from blood, taken 4 to 6 days after vaccination. The chain carries TRBV7-6 and TRBJ1-4; weak D call: TRBD1 (5 bases). This sequence was found in a man aged 50-60 years who received an inactivated influenza vaccine. CDR3 sequence reads: CASSLGPTEEEKLFF. The CDR3 DNA follows: TGTGCCAGCAGCTTAGGGCCGACAGAGGAGGAAAAACTGTTTTTT.